Many counts were recorded for the clone carrying this TCR beta chain. Its antigen is unidentified. Germline V gene data show CDR1 as MNHNS and CDR2 as SASEGT. This CDR3 has 18 amino acids. After removal of 5 bases from V and 5 bases from J, the junction contained 18 bases not matched to a gene. This sample stems from a study of T cell repertoires in cytomegalovirus infection. Study details: Selected CMV epitopes included recently identified HLA-C-restricted ones as well as well-studied HLA-B-restricted ones. Public TCR beta signatures were indicative of both CMV infection and a matching HLA type.

Study-level findings and limits: HLA-C-restricted, CMV-specific TCR beta clonotypes were dominant ex vivo.

TCRdb redid the calling of the reads with MiXCR, one entry per CDR3 protein. The profile shows 600,000 to 700,000 distinct CDR3 sequences, 33% of them singletons. The chain links TRBV6-1 to TRBJ2-7; 10 bases align to TRBD1. This clonotype was obtained from a human donor in good health (CMV status not recorded). Some clones in this sample may be carry-over from other donors' samples. The source was cultured PBMCs, collected from culture after CMV antigen stimulation. The CDR3 is CASSTPPRGQGRPHEQYF. CDR3 sequence (DNA): TGTGCCAGCAGTACCCCCCCGCGGGGACAGGGGAGGCCCCACGAGCAGTACTTC.